One sample yielded the 26 T cell receptor beta chains listed below, sequenced in a study of blood T cells in healthy people across ages. Primers used in a second PCR of roughly 6 to 11 cycles were a sample-barcoded 5' primer and a J-beta primer mix. TCRdb reprocessed the 5' RACE reads with MiXCR, giving one entry per CDR3 protein. This sample has approximately 850,000 distinct CDR3 sequences; around two fifths occur once, and the top ten carry about 21%. The sequenced material came from blood. All receptors come from a man between 60 and 75 years old in good health.

The chain has TRBV4-3 and TRBJ2-5; D might be TRBD1 (7 bases). In germline, CDR1 is LGHNA, CDR2 YSLEER. V was cut by 1 base and J by 5 bases, with 11 bases left in between. This CDR3 has 14 amino acids. The CDR3 region is CASSQGAGGETQYF. CDR3 in DNA: TGCGCCAGCAGCCAAGGGGCAGGGGGGGAGACCCAGTACTTC.

This clonotype was counted many times. The CDR3 DNA is TGCGCCAGCAGCTTCCGACAGGCCGGGCGGGGAGAGACCCAGTACTTC. Amino acids: CASSFRQAGRGETQYF. The chain carries TRBV4-1 and TRBJ2-5; possibly TRBD1 or TRBD2 for D (6 bases each). Trimming shortened V by 5 bases and J by 4 bases, and 20 bases separated the two germline ends. The germline CDR1 and CDR2 sequences are MGHRA and YSYEKL. This CDR3 has 16 amino acids.

The chain links TRBV30 to TRBJ1-1; a weak D match, TRBD1 (6 bases). V lost 1 base and J lost 3, with 12 bases in between. Germline CDR1 GTSNPN, CDR2 SVGIG (reference sequence). The CDR3 runs to 14 residues. CDR3 region: CAWSGGRGDTEAFF. The CDR3 DNA is TGTGCCTGGAGTGGGGGCAGGGGTGACACTGAAGCTTTCTTT.

This chain uses TRBV7-2 with TRBJ2-2, with 12 bases lining up with TRBD2. The germline V gene encodes CDR1 SGHTA and CDR2 FQGNSA. The CDR3 sequence is 15 residues long. The junction had 3 bases not matched to a gene; V was cut back by 4 bases and J by 6 bases. The CDR3 nucleotides are TGTGCCAGCAGCTCTCTAGCGGGGGGGGCCGGGGAGCTGTTTTTT. It codes for CASSSLAGGAGELFF.

Many counts were recorded for this clonotype. The chain joins TRBV7-2 to TRBJ2-7; 9 nucleotides line up with TRBD2. V lost 2 bases, J lost 5 bases, and 7 bases stayed unmatched. CDR3 length equals 15 residues. Germline V gives CDR1 SGHTA, CDR2 FQGNSA. CDR3 coding DNA: TGTGCCAGCAGCTTAATGGCGGGGGGGCCAAACGAGCAGTACTTC. Encoded protein: CASSLMAGGPNEQYF.

The J gene is TRBJ2-6, the V gene TRBV6-2 or TRBV6-3, with D hard to call. The CDR3 is made up of 16 amino acids. CDR1 is MNHEY and CDR2 is SVGEGT in the germline V gene. Between the trimmed V and J ends, which lost 0 bases and 2 bases, there was a span of 8 bases. The DNA of the CDR3 is TGTGCCAGCAGTTACTCAGGTGGGACTGGGGCCAACGTCCTGACTTTC. Translating it yields CASSYSGGTGANVLTF.

This clonotype was recorded a few times. The rearrangement joins TRBV27 to TRBJ2-4; D call uncertain. The CDR3 loop spans 15 amino acids. The germline V gene has CDR1 MNHEY and CDR2 SMNVEV (reference sequence). The germline V and J ends were trimmed by 4 bases and 0 bases, with 10 bases remaining between them. CDR3 sequence reads: CASSSPLKAKNIQYF. CDR3 nucleotides: TGTGCCAGCAGTTCTCCCCTGAAAGCCAAAAACATTCAGTACTTC.

This rearrangement joins TRBV9 to TRBJ2-3, with 7 bases identical to TRBD2. The CDR3 is made up of 15 amino acids. Per germline, CDR1 SGDLS and CDR2 YYNGEE. V lost 0 bases to trimming and J lost 4 bases; unmatched junction nucleotides: 5. CDR3 nucleotide sequence: TGTGCCAGCAGCGTAGCGGTAGCGGGCGCAGATACGCAGTATTTT. Protein sequence: CASSVAVAGADTQYF.

CDR3 in DNA: TGTGCCAGCAGCCGCATGACTAGCGGGACCACAGATACGCAGTATTTT. Translated: CASSRMTSGTTDTQYF. The chain uses TRBV7-2 and TRBJ2-3; 11 bases map to TRBD2. This CDR3 has 16 amino acids. The trim removed 5 bases at V and 2 bases at J, leaving 6 bases unmatched. Germline V lookup: CDR1 SGHTA, CDR2 FQGNSA. The variable domain in full, with the rest retrieved from reference TRBV7-2 and TRBJ2-3, is GAGVSQSPSNKVTEKGKDVELRCDPISGHTALYWYRQSLGQGLEFLIYFQGNSAPDKSGLPSDRFSAERTGGSVSTLTIQRTQQEDSAVYLCASSRMTSGTTDTQYFGPGTRLTVL.

This clonotype has only one observation. The rearrangement uses TRBV29-1 and TRBJ2-4, with TRBD1 identical over 7 bases. The CDR3 has 15 amino acids. Trimming removed 6 bases from V and 2 bases from J; junction bases left unmatched: 10. Looked up from germline, CDR1 is SQVTM and CDR2 is ANQGSEA. The CDR3: CSVRAYRGSKNIQYF. In DNA form, the CDR3 reads TGCAGCGTACGCGCTTACAGGGGTTCCAAAAACATTCAGTACTTC.

The chain links TRBV29-1 to TRBJ1-2, with 10 bases that match TRBD1. The V segment lost 3 bases and the J segment 5 bases; nucleotides outside the gene matches: 12. There are 16 residues in the CDR3. CDR1 SQVTM and CDR2 ANQGSEA come from the germline V gene. Here the CDR3 reads CSVELGTGVSRYGYTF. In nucleotides, the CDR3 is TGCAGCGTTGAGCTCGGGACAGGGGTATCAAGATATGGCTACACCTTC. The full variable domain, completed using reference TRBV29-1 and TRBJ1-2, is SAVISQKPSRDICQRGTSLTIQCQVDSQVTMMFWYRQQPGQSLTLIATANQGSEATYESGFVIDKFPISRPNLTFSTLTVSNMSPEDSSIYLCSVELGTGVSRYGYTFGSGTRLTVV.

This sequence joins TRBV9 and TRBJ2-5; no definite D call. V lost 0 bases to trimming and J lost 0 bases, with 15 bases between them. The V gene's germline CDR1 is SGDLS and CDR2 YYNGEE. The CDR3 length is 17 residues. The CDR3 DNA reads TGTGCCAGCAGCGTAGGGATAAGGCGTGGGTACCAAGAGACCCAGTACTTC. It yields the protein CASSVGIRRGYQETQYF.

This clonotype was recorded a few times. V gene TRBV7-2 combines with J gene TRBJ2-7; D perhaps matches TRBD2 (6 bases). The CDR3 loop spans 15 amino acids. Trimming pared 5 bases from V and 5 bases from J, leaving 19 bases between. Germline lookup yields CDR1 SGHTA and CDR2 FQGNSA. The CDR3 is CASSPNLAGFNEQYF. The CDR3 DNA sequence: TGTGCCAGCAGCCCCAACCTGGCGGGGTTCAACGAGCAGTACTTC.

This clonotype was seen only a few times. The V and J genes are TRBV7-8 and TRBJ2-7; D possibly corresponds to TRBD1 (5 bases). The V end lost 5 bases, the J end lost 2 bases, and 16 bases lay between the germline ends. CDR3 size: 15 residues. Germline CDR1 and CDR2: SGHVS and FQNEAQ. CDR3 amino acids: CASSRTQGFPYEQYF. DNA for the CDR3: TGTGCCAGCAGCCGGACCCAGGGATTCCCCTACGAGCAGTACTTC.

This clonotype was counted only a few times. This sequence joins TRBV25-1 and TRBJ2-1; tentative D call: TRBD2 (5 bases). Trimming shortened V by 2 bases and J by 7 bases, and 12 bases separated the two germline ends. Germline CDR1 and CDR2: MGHDK and SYGVNS. This CDR3 region has 14 residues. CDR3 nucleotide sequence: TGTGCCAGCAGTGAACCGACTATCGTGAATGAGCAGTTCTTC. Translated, it gives CASSEPTIVNEQFF.

Only a few counts were recorded for this clonotype. The chain couples TRBV12-3 or TRBV12-4 to TRBJ2-1; 11 nucleotides align to TRBD2. Trimming at V came to 0 bases and at J to 10 bases, leaving 5 bases not matched to a gene. This CDR3 is built from 15 residues. For the CDR3, the DNA is TGTGCCAGCAGTTTAGCTACTAGCGGGGGAAACGAGCAGTTCTTC. Protein sequence: CASSLATSGGNEQFF.

This clonotype has only a few counts. The chain links TRBV25-1 to TRBJ1-1, with 8 positions matching TRBD1. Trimming at V came to 6 bases and at J to 7 bases, leaving 4 bases not matched to a gene. This CDR3 comprises 12 residues. Germline V lookup: CDR1 MGHDK, CDR2 SYGVNS. This CDR3 is CASRQGALEAFF. DNA for the CDR3: TGTGCCAGCAGGCAGGGGGCTCTTGAAGCTTTCTTT.

This clonotype was found once. This chain connects TRBV5-1 to TRBJ2-5; 7 nucleotides match TRBD2. Near its end, the DNA agrees better with TRBJ2-7, so the J call may be wrong. The CDR3 sequence is 15 residues long. Germline V gene data show CDR1 as SGHRS and CDR2 as YFSETQ. The CDR3 region is CASSLPAGDVYEQYF. Written as DNA, the CDR3 is TGCGCCAGCAGCTTGCCCGCGGGGGATGTCTACGAGCAGTACTTC.

Many counts were recorded for this clonotype. The chain joins TRBV27 to TRBJ1-6, with a possible D match to TRBD1 (6 bases). Germline V gene sequence: CDR1 MNHEY, CDR2 SMNVEV (reference sequence). Trimming removed 5 bases from V and 7 bases from J, with 18 bases in between. The CDR3 is 16 residues long. In nucleotides, the CDR3 is TGTGCCAGCAGTCACTTGGACAGTCCCTTGAATTCACCCCTCCACTTT. Amino acids: CASSHLDSPLNSPLHF.

V usage is TRBV4-3 and J usage is TRBJ2-3; 9 positions match TRBD2. Germline trimming cut 0 bases from V and 8 bases from J; bases unmatched to any gene: 3. The germline V gene encodes CDR1 LGHNA and CDR2 YSLEER. The CDR3 covers 14 residues. The CDR3 DNA is TGCGCCAGCAGCCAAGAAAAGGGACTAGCTACGCAGTATTTT. Protein product: CASSQEKGLATQYF.

This clonotype was recorded once. The rearrangement links TRBV20-1 to TRBJ1-4; weak D call: TRBD1 (6 bases). The germline V gene encodes CDR1 DFQATT and CDR2 SNEGSKA (reference sequence). The V end lost 6 bases, the J end lost 10 bases, and 24 bases lay between the germline ends. The CDR3 covers 15 residues. The CDR3 region is CSAADRDTTWAKLFF. In DNA, the CDR3 is TGCAGTGCGGCCGACCGGGACACGACCTGGGCAAAACTGTTTTTT.

This clonotype was found a few times. The chain uses TRBV6-2 or TRBV6-3 and TRBJ1-5; D unclear. This CDR3 region has 19 residues. With 5 bases removed from V and 0 bases from J, the gap between germline ends came to 23 bases. Germline V CDR1 and CDR2: MNHEY, SVGEGT. The CDR3 sequence is CASSPPFWRQLISNQPQHF. The CDR3 DNA follows: TGTGCCAGCAGTCCCCCGTTCTGGAGACAACTGATTAGCAATCAGCCCCAGCATTTT.

There are a few counts of this clonotype. The chain uses TRBV7-2 and TRBJ2-1; TRBD2 matches at 9 bases. V dropped 3 bases and J dropped 9; count of bases not matched to a gene: 6. The CDR3 length is 14 residues. The germline gives CDR1 SGHTA, CDR2 FQGNSA. The CDR3 coding sequence is TGTGCCAGCAGCTTTGCGGGGGGGCCCGGTGAGCAGTTCTTC. This encodes CASSFAGGPGEQFF. Together with reference TRBV7-2 and TRBJ2-1, the CDR3 gives the full variable domain: GAGVSQSPSNKVTEKGKDVELRCDPISGHTALYWYRQSLGQGLEFLIYFQGNSAPDKSGLPSDRFSAERTGGSVSTLTIQRTQQEDSAVYLCASSFAGGPGEQFFGPGTRLTVL.

This rearrangement joins TRBV9 to TRBJ2-7; D ambiguous. This CDR3 contains 13 residues. In germline, CDR1 is SGDLS, CDR2 YYNGEE. Trimming stripped 0 bases from V and 6 bases from J, with 10 bases between. The CDR3 sequence: CASSVAGSREQYF. CDR3 DNA: TGTGCCAGCAGCGTAGCGGGCAGCCGCGAGCAGTACTTC.

The V and J genes are TRBV9 and TRBJ2-1; D may be TRBD1 (6 bases). V was shortened by 1 base and J by 12 bases, with 17 bases between the two germline ends. The CDR3 spans 14 residues. The germline V gene has CDR1 SGDLS and CDR2 YYNGEE. CDR3: CASSVTGTTGAQFF. The CDR3 region has the DNA TGTGCCAGCAGCGTAACCGGGACAACCGGGGCGCAGTTCTTC.

This clonotype has only one observation. This rearrangement joins TRBV6-1 to TRBJ2-5; tentatively, D is TRBD2 (6 bases). The V and J ends lost 4 bases and 0 bases respectively, with 12 bases between them. The germline V gene has CDR1 MNHNS and CDR2 SASEGT. The CDR3 length is 15 residues. The CDR3 DNA follows: TGTGCCAGCAGTGGATCGGCTAGCGACCAAGAGACCCAGTACTTC. As protein: CASSGSASDQETQYF.